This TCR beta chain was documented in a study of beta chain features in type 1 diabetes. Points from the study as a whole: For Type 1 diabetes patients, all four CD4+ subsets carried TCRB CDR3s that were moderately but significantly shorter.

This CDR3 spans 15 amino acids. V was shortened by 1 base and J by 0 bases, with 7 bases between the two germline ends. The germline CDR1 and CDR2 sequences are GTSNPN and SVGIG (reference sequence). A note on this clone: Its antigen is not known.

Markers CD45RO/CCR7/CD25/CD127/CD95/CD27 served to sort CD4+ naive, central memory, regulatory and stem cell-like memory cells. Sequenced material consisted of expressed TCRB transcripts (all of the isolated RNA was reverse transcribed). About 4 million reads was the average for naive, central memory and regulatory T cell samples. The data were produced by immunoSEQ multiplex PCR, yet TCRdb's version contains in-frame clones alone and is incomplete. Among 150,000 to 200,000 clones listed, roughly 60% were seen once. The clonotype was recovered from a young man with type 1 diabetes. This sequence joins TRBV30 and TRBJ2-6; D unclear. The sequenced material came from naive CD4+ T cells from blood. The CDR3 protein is CAWSAQLSGANVLTF. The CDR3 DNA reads TGTGCCTGGAGTGCTCAGCTCTCTGGGGCCAACGTCCTGACTTTC.